The rows below give T cell receptor beta chains drawn from one sample of a study of shared clonotypes between healthy human individuals. Using immunoSEQ multiplex PCR, the repertoire was profiled, and TCRdb retains in-frame clones only, with some absent. The sample yields approximately 2,200,000 clones, just over 90% seen once. The sequenced sample consisted of naive CD8+ T cells from PBMCs. These receptors were collected from a man aged 18-30 years in good health. Some clones in this sample may be carry-over from other donors' samples. The CDR3 runs from the conserved cysteine through the conserved F or W. D genes are given only for firm matches. Clone size is stated in some rows and not others, as once, few, many or a class when expanded.

TRBJ2-3 | NA | TRBV5-1 | NA | CASSLVVLGSTDTQYF | TGCGCCAGCAGCTTGGTTGTCCTGGGAAGCACAGATACGCAGTATTTT
TRBJ2-7 | NA | TRBV18 | NA | CASSPGYEQYF | TGTGCCAGCTCACCAGGGTACGAGCAGTACTTC
TRBJ2-7 | NA | TRBV30 | TRBD2 | CAWRDRGEAYEQYF | TGTGCCTGGAGGGACCGGGGGGAGGCCTACGAGCAGTACTTC
TRBJ2-3 | NA | TRBV9 | NA | CASSELYSVDTQYF | TGTGCCAGCAGCGAACTCTATAGCGTGGATACGCAGTATTTT
TRBJ1-1 | NA | TRBV5-1 | NA | CASSFRVLNTEAFF | TGCGCCAGCAGCTTCCGAGTCCTGAACACTGAAGCTTTCTTT
TRBJ2-1 | once | TRBV4-3 | TRBD2 | CASSQDRRTSYNEQFF | TGCGCCAGCAGCCAAGATCGGCGGACTAGCTACAATGAGCAGTTCTTC
TRBJ1-6 | NA | TRBV7-9 | NA | CASSLPSGTPLHF | TGTGCCAGCAGCTTGCCGTCGGGGACACCCCTCCACTTT
TRBJ2-3 | NA | TRBV11-3 | TRBD1 | CASSSGTGNITDTQYF | TGTGCCAGCAGCTCAGGGACAGGGAACATCACAGATACGCAGTATTTT
TRBJ2-1 | NA | TRBV5-1 | NA | CASSLVSRNSGGPEQFF | TGCGCCAGCAGCTTGGTGTCCCGAAACTCCGGCGGGCCTGAGCAGTTCTTC
TRBJ2-7 | NA | TRBV29-1 | TRBD1 | CSVYDRGSHYEQYF | TGCAGCGTTTATGACAGGGGTTCCCACTACGAGCAGTACTTC
TRBJ2-7 | NA | TRBV2 | NA | CASSVGQTYEQYF | TGTGCCAGCAGTGTCGGTCAAACCTACGAGCAGTACTTC
TRBJ2-7 | NA | TRBV11-2 | TRBD1 | CASSLVTGPYEQYF | TGTGCCAGCAGCTTAGTGACAGGGCCCTACGAGCAGTACTTC
TRBJ2-5 | NA | TRBV28 | NA | CASSLPTVTTLQETQYF | TGTGCCAGCAGTTTACCCACCGTAACAACCCTACAAGAGACCCAGTACTTC
TRBJ1-4 | NA | TRBV7-9 | TRBD1 | CASSPWTGPRVANEKLFF | TGTGCCAGCAGCCCCTGGACAGGCCCGCGGGTGGCTAATGAAAAACTGTTTTTT
TRBJ2-7 | NA | TRBV6-6 | NA | CASTGGGYEQYF | TGTGCCAGCACCGGAGGGGGTTACGAGCAGTACTTC
TRBJ2-5 | once | TRBV7-2 | NA | CASRRQETQYF | TGTGCCAGCAGGCGCCAAGAGACCCAGTACTTC
TRBJ1-1 | NA | TRBV9 | NA | CASSVGDGTEAFF | TGTGCCAGCAGCGTAGGTGACGGCACTGAAGCTTTCTTT
TRBJ1-5 | NA | TRBV7-9 | NA | CASRQGDQPQHF | TGTGCCAGCAGACAAGGGGATCAGCCCCAGCATTTT
TRBJ1-2 | NA | TRBV7-2 | NA | CASRQVALPSGYTF | TGTGCCAGCAGGCAGGTAGCGCTACCGAGTGGCTACACCTTC
TRBJ2-5 | NA | TRBV7-9 | TRBD1 | CASSLPGTGGNQETQYF | TGTGCCAGCAGCTTACCAGGGACAGGGGGCAACCAAGAGACCCAGTACTTC
TRBJ2-3 | NA | TRBV19 | NA | CASSERTASGDTQYF | TGTGCCAGTAGCGAACGAACGGCCTCGGGAGATACGCAGTATTTT
TRBJ1-4 | NA | TRBV7-2 | TRBD1 | CASSSRTGVANEKLFF | TGTGCCAGCAGCAGCCGGACAGGGGTGGCTAATGAAAAACTGTTTTTT
TRBJ2-7 | NA | TRBV29-1 | NA | CSVETGNSYEQYF | TGCAGCGTTGAAACAGGGAACTCCTACGAGCAGTACTTC
TRBJ2-7 | NA | TRBV27 | TRBD2 | CASSPSAGELLSYEQYF | TGTGCCAGCAGCCCCAGCGCGGGGGAGCTCCTCTCCTACGAGCAGTACTTC
TRBJ2-1 | NA | TRBV7-3 | NA | CASSLGPAYNEQFF | TGTGCCAGCAGCCTCGGCCCAGCCTACAATGAGCAGTTCTTC
TRBJ2-7 | NA | TRBV29-1 | TRBD1 | CSVVTGTDYEQYF | TGCAGCGTTGTTACCGGGACAGATTACGAGCAGTACTTC
TRBJ2-7 | NA | TRBV19 | NA | CASSIRHSRSSYEQYF | TGTGCCAGTAGTATAAGACATTCCAGGAGCTCCTACGAGCAGTACTTC
TRBJ2-1 | NA | TRBV15 | NA | CATSRAMYNEQFF | TGTGCCACCAGCAGAGCTATGTACAATGAGCAGTTCTTC
TRBJ1-2 | NA | TRBV28 | TRBD1 | CASSLSTGRFRTNYGYTF | TGTGCCAGCAGTTTATCGACAGGGAGATTTCGAACTAACTATGGCTACACCTTC
TRBJ1-2 | NA | TRBV6-5 | TRBD1 | CASSSRTGGGGYTF | TGTGCCAGCAGTTCCCGGACAGGGGGCGGTGGCTACACCTTC
TRBJ1-2 | NA | TRBV11-2 | NA | CASSQDPRDYGYTF | TGTGCCAGCAGCCAGGACCCACGGGACTATGGCTACACCTTC
TRBJ2-3 | once | TRBV12-5 | NA | CASGFVTVTQERTDTQYF | TGTGCTAGTGGTTTCGTCACGGTTACTCAGGAACGCACAGATACGCAGTATTTT
TRBJ2-7 | NA | TRBV7-8 | NA | CASSRRRAGSYEQYF | TGTGCCAGCAGCCGCCGGCGGGCGGGCTCCTACGAGCAGTACTTC
TRBJ2-7 | NA | TRBV7-9 | NA | CASSFFGEQYF | TGTGCCAGCAGCTTTTTCGGCGAGCAGTACTTC
TRBJ1-1 | few | TRBV19 | NA | CASSTVNTEAFF | TGTGCCAGTAGTACGGTGAACACTGAAGCTTTCTTT
TRBJ2-7 | NA | TRBV7-6 | NA | CASSLGVLTPEQYF | TGTGCCAGCAGCTTAGGTGTGCTTACCCCCGAGCAGTACTTC
TRBJ2-2 | NA | TRBV5-1 | TRBD2 | CASSLTGLGTVSGRTGELFF | TGCGCCAGCAGCTTGACAGGGTTGGGAACGGTGAGCGGGAGAACCGGGGAGCTGTTTTTT
TRBJ2-1 | NA | TRBV13 | TRBD2 | CASSPDSGTSGRQRNEQFF | TGTGCCAGCAGCCCCGACAGTGGGACTAGCGGGAGGCAAAGGAATGAGCAGTTCTTC
TRBJ2-7 | NA | TRBV7-9 | TRBD2 | CASSPGTSRGEQYF | TGTGCCAGCAGTCCCGGGACTAGCCGAGGCGAGCAGTACTTC
TRBJ1-1 | NA | TRBV7-2 | NA | CASSLLSGNTEAFF | TGTGCCAGCAGCTTACTCTCCGGGAACACTGAAGCTTTCTTT
TRBJ2-7 | NA | TRBV5-1 | NA | CASSLGAVYEQYF | TGCGCCAGCAGCTTGGGGGCAGTCTACGAGCAGTACTTC
TRBJ2-3 | once | TRBV7-9 | NA | CASSSGRLPPDTQYF | TGTGCCAGCAGCTCCGGACGCCTTCCCCCAGATACGCAGTATTTT
TRBJ2-7 | NA | TRBV19 | TRBD1 | CASSIERPPGQTTYEQYF | TGTGCCAGTAGTATAGAAAGACCACCGGGACAGACTACCTACGAGCAGTACTTC
TRBJ2-7 | NA | TRBV4-1 | NA | CASSPVAGSYEQYF | TGCGCCAGCAGCCCGGTTGCAGGATCCTACGAGCAGTACTTC
TRBJ1-1 | NA | TRBV27 | NA | CASSWGRNTEAFF | TGTGCCAGCAGTTGGGGGCGGAACACTGAAGCTTTCTTT
TRBJ2-1 | few | TRBV29-1 | NA | CSGSSYNEQFF | TGCAGCGGGAGCTCCTACAATGAGCAGTTCTTC
TRBJ2-1 | NA | TRBV5-4 | NA | CASSFTGEYNEQFF | TGTGCCAGCAGCTTTACAGGTGAATACAATGAGCAGTTCTTC
TRBJ2-7 | NA | TRBV9 | NA | CASSVVDSEQYF | TGTGCCAGCAGCGTAGTAGACTCCGAGCAGTACTTC
TRBJ2-3 | NA | TRBV9 | NA | CASSVTSPDTQYF | TGTGCCAGCAGCGTTACCAGCCCCGATACGCAGTATTTT
TRBJ2-1 | once | TRBV27 | NA | CASSPRAPGDDEQFF | TGTGCCAGCAGTCCCCGGGCCCCCGGGGACGATGAGCAGTTCTTC
TRBJ2-3 | NA | TRBV7-9 | TRBD2 | CASSPRYIAGTDTQYF | TGTGCCAGCAGCCCCCGCTATATAGCGGGAACAGATACGCAGTATTTT
TRBJ2-2 | NA | TRBV7-9 | TRBD2 | CASSLASASGRAGGELFF | TGTGCCAGCAGCTTAGCGTCGGCTAGCGGGAGGGCCGGCGGGGAGCTGTTTTTT
TRBJ2-6 | once | TRBV9 | NA | CASSPRHVSGANVLTF | TGTGCCAGCAGCCCCAGACACGTTTCTGGGGCCAACGTCCTGACTTTC
TRBJ2-4 | NA | TRBV7-8 | TRBD2 | CASSPRSGRASVQNIQYF | TGTGCCAGCAGCCCCAGGAGCGGGAGGGCCTCGGTCCAAAACATTCAGTACTTC
TRBJ2-4 | once | TRBV2 | TRBD1 | CASSELAGGGLAKNIQYF | TGTGCCAGCAGTGAACTAGCAGGGGGCGGACTAGCCAAAAACATTCAGTACTTC
TRBJ2-1 | once | TRBV9 | TRBD2 | CASSISGSTYNEQFF | TGTGCCAGCAGCATTAGCGGGAGTACTTACAATGAGCAGTTCTTC
TRBJ2-7 | NA | TRBV28 | TRBD1 | CASSPQGTGSYEQYF | TGTGCCAGCAGTCCCCAAGGGACAGGTTCCTACGAGCAGTACTTC